The rows below give T cell receptor beta chains drawn from one sample of a study of blood T cells in healthy people across ages. Each CDR3 protein is one row after TCRdb ran MiXCR on the 5' RACE reads. The sample records approximately 850,000 distinct CDR3 sequences, 58% being singletons. The source material was blood. The receptors derive from a young man in good health. Each CDR3 is given with its conserved first and last residue. D genes are given only for firm matches. Clone size is given for some rows only: seen once, a few or many times, or a class if the clone is expanded.

D gene	clone size	V gene	J gene	CDR3 protein	CDR3 DNA
TRBD2	-	TRBV20-1	TRBJ2-5	CSADLSGTSGQETQYF	TGCAGTGCCGACCTCTCCGGGACTAGCGGCCAAGAGACCCAGTACTTC
TRBD2	-	TRBV6-2/TRBV6-3	TRBJ2-7	CASRPGLPNEQYF	TGTGCCAGCAGACCGGGACTACCCAACGAGCAGTACTTC
-	-	TRBV20-1	TRBJ2-4	CSAELDGVQYF	TGCAGTGCAGAGCTAGATGGTGTTCAGTACTTC
-	-	TRBV11-2	TRBJ2-7	CASSTWTTPDYEQYF	TGTGCCAGCAGCACGTGGACCACTCCTGACTACGAGCAGTACTTC
-	-	TRBV20-1	TRBJ1-5	CSAIGQNSNQPQHF	TGCAGTGCGATAGGACAGAACAGCAATCAGCCCCAGCATTTT
TRBD1	few	TRBV29-1	TRBJ2-1	CSVVYGTGLYNEQFF	TGCAGCGTTGTGTATGGGACAGGGCTATACAATGAGCAGTTCTTC
-	few	TRBV10-3	TRBJ1-5	CAISESNGKGGNQPQHF	TGTGCCATCAGTGAGTCGAATGGGAAAGGTGGCAATCAGCCCCAGCATTTT
-	-	TRBV15	TRBJ2-7	CATSREGYYEQYF	TGTGCCACCAGCAGAGAGGGGTACTACGAGCAGTACTTC
-	few	TRBV20-1	TRBJ2-5	CSARDSGPQGWGETQYF	TGCAGTGCTAGAGATTCAGGGCCCCAGGGTTGGGGAGAGACCCAGTACTTC
-	-	TRBV28	TRBJ2-7	CASSVVNYEQYF	TGTGCCAGCAGTGTCGTCAACTACGAGCAGTACTTC
TRBD2	few	TRBV11-1	TRBJ2-3	CASSLERGPSTDTQYF	TGTGCCAGCAGCCTAGAGCGGGGACCTAGCACAGATACGCAGTATTTT
-	-	TRBV6-6	TRBJ2-3	CASSPRSSDTQYF	TGTGCCAGCAGTCCGCGGAGCTCAGATACGCAGTATTTT
TRBD2	-	TRBV20-1	TRBJ2-1	CSANSGGRNEQFF	TGCAGTGCTAATAGTGGCGGGAGGAATGAGCAGTTCTTC
-	few	TRBV9	TRBJ2-1	CASSGAGSEREQFF	TGTGCCAGCAGCGGGGCGGGATCCGAGCGTGAGCAGTTCTTC
-	-	TRBV20-1	TRBJ1-5	CSAGTHEGRNQPQHF	TGCAGTGCTGGGACCCACGAGGGACGGAATCAGCCCCAGCATTTT
TRBD2	-	TRBV7-2	TRBJ2-1	CASSLAFGAGDQDEQFF	TGTGCCAGCAGCTTGGCGTTTGGAGCGGGAGATCAGGATGAGCAGTTCTTC
-	-	TRBV20-1	TRBJ2-5	CSAREGPFVLETQYF	TGCAGTGCTAGAGAAGGGCCTTTCGTATTGGAGACCCAGTACTTC
-	-	TRBV11-2	TRBJ2-1	CASSSGEETQFF	TGTGCCAGCAGCTCAGGGGAGGAGACCCAGTTCTTC
-	-	TRBV7-9	TRBJ1-1	CASRHTENNEQFF	TGTGCCAGCAGACATACAGAGAACAATGAGCAGTTCTTT
TRBD2	-	TRBV9	TRBJ2-1	CASSSLAGGSNEQFF	TGTGCCAGCAGCAGTCTAGCGGGAGGCTCTAATGAGCAGTTCTTC
-	-	TRBV11-2	TRBJ2-7	CASSLDFGSYEQYF	TGTGCCAGCAGCTTAGACTTTGGCTCCTACGAGCAGTACTTC
-	-	TRBV5-1	TRBJ2-5	CASSLDSLRETQYF	TGCGCCAGCAGCTTGGACAGTCTAAGAGAGACCCAGTACTTC
-	-	TRBV6-5	TRBJ1-1	CASSYSDTANTEAFF	TGTGCCAGCAGTTACTCCGATACAGCAAACACTGAAGCTTTCTTT
-	-	TRBV7-2	TRBJ1-1	CASSKDSGNTEAFF	TGTGCCAGCAGCAAGGACAGCGGGAACACTGAAGCTTTCTTT
-	few	TRBV7-2	TRBJ2-7	CASSLSLGNEQYF	TGTGCCAGCAGCTTATCCCTAGGCAATGAGCAGTACTTC
TRBD2	once	TRBV7-2	TRBJ2-2	CASSLGGGGGIRELFF	TGTGCCAGCAGCCTTGGGGGGGGCGGGGGGATCCGGGAGCTGTTTTTT
TRBD2	-	TRBV7-2	TRBJ2-4	CASSPSSGGYWEQYF	TGTGCCAGCAGCCCCTCTAGCGGGGGGTACTGGGAGCAGTACTTC
TRBD1	-	TRBV20-1	TRBJ1-1	CSAKGQGGTEAFF	TGCAGTGCTAAGGGACAGGGGGGCACTGAAGCTTTCTTT
-	few	TRBV4-3	TRBJ2-1	CASSQGRGTVNEQFF	TGCGCCAGCAGCCAAGGGAGGGGGACTGTCAATGAGCAGTTCTTC
-	few	TRBV7-2	TRBJ1-2	CASSLRIQGYYTF	TGTGCCAGCAGCTTACGGATACAGGGATACTACACCTTC
TRBD2	-	TRBV4-2	TRBJ2-3	CASSHPLAGSTDTQYF	TGTGCCAGCAGCCACCCACTAGCGGGTAGCACAGATACGCAGTATTTT
TRBD1	few	TRBV7-9	TRBJ2-7	CASRPTGYTYEQYF	TGTGCCAGCAGACCGACAGGGTACACCTACGAGCAGTACTTC
-	-	TRBV29-1	TRBJ2-4	CSVAPHLAKNIQYF	TGCAGCGTTGCACCCCACCTAGCCAAAAACATTCAGTACTTC
TRBD1	many	TRBV27	TRBJ2-7	CASRTRDSSYEQYF	TGTGCCAGCAGGACCCGGGACAGCTCCTACGAGCAGTACTTC
-	-	TRBV20-1	TRBJ2-1	CSARALRGNKDNEQFF	TGCAGTGCTAGAGCTTTACGGGGGAATAAGGACAATGAGCAGTTCTTC
TRBD2	-	TRBV20-1	TRBJ2-5	CSANRIAGAPETQYF	TGCAGTGCAAACCGTATAGCGGGAGCCCCAGAGACCCAGTACTTC
TRBD1	-	TRBV3-1	TRBJ1-2	CASSEDRGIYGYTF	TGTGCCAGCAGCGAGGACAGGGGGATCTATGGCTACACCTTC
-	-	TRBV20-1	TRBJ2-7	CSAKYTRTGEQYF	TGCAGTGCCAAATACACCCGAACTGGCGAGCAGTACTTC
TRBD1	-	TRBV4-1	TRBJ2-7	CASSPRTGNGEQYF	TGCGCCAGCAGCCCCAGGACAGGGAATGGCGAGCAGTACTTC
-	-	TRBV14	TRBJ2-7	CASSRGWDGGSYEQYF	TGTGCCAGCAGCCGCGGCTGGGACGGAGGATCGTACGAGCAGTACTTC